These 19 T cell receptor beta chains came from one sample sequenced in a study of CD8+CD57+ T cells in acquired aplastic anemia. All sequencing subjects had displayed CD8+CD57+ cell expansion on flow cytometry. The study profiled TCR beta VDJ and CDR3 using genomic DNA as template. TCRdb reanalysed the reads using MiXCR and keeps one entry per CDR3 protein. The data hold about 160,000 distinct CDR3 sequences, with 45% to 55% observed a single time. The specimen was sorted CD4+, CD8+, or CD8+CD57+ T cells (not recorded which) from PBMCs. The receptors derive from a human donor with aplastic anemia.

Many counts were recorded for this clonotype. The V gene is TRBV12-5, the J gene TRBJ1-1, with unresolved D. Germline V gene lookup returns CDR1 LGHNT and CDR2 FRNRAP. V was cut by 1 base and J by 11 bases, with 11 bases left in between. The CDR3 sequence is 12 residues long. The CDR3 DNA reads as TGTGCTAGTGGTTTGGATGCGAGTAAGGCTTTCTTT. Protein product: CASGLDASKAFF.

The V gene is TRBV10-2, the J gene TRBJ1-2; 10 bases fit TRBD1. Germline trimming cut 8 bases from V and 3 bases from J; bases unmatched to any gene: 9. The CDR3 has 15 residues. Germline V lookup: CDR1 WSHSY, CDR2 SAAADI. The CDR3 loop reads CASLGQGDYDYGYTF. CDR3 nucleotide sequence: TGCGCCAGCTTAGGACAGGGGGACTACGACTATGGCTACACCTTC.

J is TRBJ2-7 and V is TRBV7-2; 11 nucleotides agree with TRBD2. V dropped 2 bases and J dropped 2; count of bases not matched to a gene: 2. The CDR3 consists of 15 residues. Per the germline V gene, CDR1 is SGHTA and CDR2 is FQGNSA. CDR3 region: CASSLTSGSAYEQYF. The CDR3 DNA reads TGTGCCAGCAGCTTAACTAGCGGGAGCGCCTACGAGCAGTACTTC.

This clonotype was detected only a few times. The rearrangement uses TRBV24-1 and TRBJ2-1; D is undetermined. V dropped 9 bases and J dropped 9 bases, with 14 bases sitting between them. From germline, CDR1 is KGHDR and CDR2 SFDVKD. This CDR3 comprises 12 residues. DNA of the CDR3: TGTGCCACCTCAACGCCGCTGGGTGAGCAGTTCTTC. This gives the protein CATSTPLGEQFF.

CDR3: CASSLSGAYEQYF. The CDR3, as DNA: TGTGCCAGCAGCTTATCGGGGGCCTACGAGCAGTACTTC. The chain joins TRBV7-3 to TRBJ2-7; the D gene is possibly TRBD2 (6 bases). The CDR3 is 13 amino acids. The germline V gene encodes CDR1 SGHTA and CDR2 FQGTGA. V lost 2 bases, J lost 2 bases, and 7 bases lay in between.

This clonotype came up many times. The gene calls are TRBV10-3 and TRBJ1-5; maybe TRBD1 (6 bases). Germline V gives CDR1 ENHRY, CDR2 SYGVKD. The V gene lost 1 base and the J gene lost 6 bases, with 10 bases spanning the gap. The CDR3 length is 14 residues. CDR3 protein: CAISELGGGQPQHF. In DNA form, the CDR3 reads TGTGCCATCAGTGAGTTAGGGGGAGGTCAGCCCCAGCATTTT.

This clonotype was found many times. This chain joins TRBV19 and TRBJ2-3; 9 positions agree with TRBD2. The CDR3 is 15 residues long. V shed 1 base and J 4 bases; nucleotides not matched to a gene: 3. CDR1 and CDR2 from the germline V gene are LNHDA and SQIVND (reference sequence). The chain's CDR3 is CASSIGGRAADTQYF. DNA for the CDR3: TGTGCCAGTAGTATAGGCGGGAGGGCAGCAGATACGCAGTATTTT.

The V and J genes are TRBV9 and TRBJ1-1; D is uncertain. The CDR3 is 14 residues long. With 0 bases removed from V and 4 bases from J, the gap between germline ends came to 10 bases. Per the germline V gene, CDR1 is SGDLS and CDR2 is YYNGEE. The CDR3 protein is CASSVGVVSTEAFF. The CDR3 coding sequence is TGTGCCAGCAGCGTAGGAGTGGTTAGCACTGAAGCTTTCTTT.

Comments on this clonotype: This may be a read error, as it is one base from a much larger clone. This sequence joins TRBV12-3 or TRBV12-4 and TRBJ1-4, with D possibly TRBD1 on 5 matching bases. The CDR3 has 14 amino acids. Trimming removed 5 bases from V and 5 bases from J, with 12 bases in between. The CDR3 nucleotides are TGTGCCAGCAGTAAGACAGCTGGGAATGAAAAACTGTTTTTT. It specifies CASSKTAGNEKLFF.

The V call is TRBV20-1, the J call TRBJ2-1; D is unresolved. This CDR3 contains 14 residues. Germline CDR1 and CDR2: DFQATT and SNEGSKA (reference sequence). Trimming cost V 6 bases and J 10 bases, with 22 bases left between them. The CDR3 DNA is TGCAGTGCCAGCAGCTTTACGTACTCCTACGAGCAGTTCTTC. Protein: CSASSFTYSYEQFF.

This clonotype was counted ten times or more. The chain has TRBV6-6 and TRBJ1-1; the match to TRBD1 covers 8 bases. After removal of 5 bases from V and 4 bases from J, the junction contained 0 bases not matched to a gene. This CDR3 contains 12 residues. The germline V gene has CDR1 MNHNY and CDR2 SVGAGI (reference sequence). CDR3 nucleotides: TGTGCCAGCAGTGACAGGGGCACTGAAGCTTTCTTT. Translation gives CASSDRGTEAFF.

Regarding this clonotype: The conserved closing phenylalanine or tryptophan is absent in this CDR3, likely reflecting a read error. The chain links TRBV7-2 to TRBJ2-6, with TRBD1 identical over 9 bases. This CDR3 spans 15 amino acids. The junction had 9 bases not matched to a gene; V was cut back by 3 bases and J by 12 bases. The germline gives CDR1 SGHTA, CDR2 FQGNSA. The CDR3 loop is CASSLWGQGTSVLTS. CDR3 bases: TGTGCCAGCAGCTTGTGGGGACAGGGTACCAGCGTCCTGACTTCC.

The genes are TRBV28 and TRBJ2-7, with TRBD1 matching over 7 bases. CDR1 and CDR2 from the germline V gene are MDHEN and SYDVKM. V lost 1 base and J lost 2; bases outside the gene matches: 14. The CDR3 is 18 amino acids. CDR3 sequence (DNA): TGTGCCAGCAGTTTATCCACAGGACGCCCGGGACAGACCTACGAGCAGTACTTC. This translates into CASSLSTGRPGQTYEQYF.

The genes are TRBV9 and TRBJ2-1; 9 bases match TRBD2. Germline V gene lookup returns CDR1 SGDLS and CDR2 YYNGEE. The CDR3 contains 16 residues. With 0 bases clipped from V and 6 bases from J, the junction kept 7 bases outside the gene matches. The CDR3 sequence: CASSVGGGRAGNEQFF. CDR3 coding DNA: TGTGCCAGCAGCGTAGGTGGCGGGAGGGCCGGCAATGAGCAGTTCTTC.

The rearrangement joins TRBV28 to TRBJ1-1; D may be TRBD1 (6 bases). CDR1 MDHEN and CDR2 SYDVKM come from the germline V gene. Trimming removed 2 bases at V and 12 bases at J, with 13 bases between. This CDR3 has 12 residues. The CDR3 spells CASSLEGGLTFF. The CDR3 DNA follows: TGTGCCAGCAGTTTAGAGGGGGGGCTAACTTTCTTT.

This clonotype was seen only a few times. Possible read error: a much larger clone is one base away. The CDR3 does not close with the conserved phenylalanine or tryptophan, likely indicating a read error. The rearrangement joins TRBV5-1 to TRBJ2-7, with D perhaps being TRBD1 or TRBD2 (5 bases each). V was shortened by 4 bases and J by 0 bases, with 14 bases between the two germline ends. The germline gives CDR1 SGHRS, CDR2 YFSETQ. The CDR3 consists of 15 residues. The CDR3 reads CASSRDTGASYEQYL. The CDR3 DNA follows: TGCGCCAGCAGCCGAGATACCGGGGCCTCCTACGAGCAGTACCTC.

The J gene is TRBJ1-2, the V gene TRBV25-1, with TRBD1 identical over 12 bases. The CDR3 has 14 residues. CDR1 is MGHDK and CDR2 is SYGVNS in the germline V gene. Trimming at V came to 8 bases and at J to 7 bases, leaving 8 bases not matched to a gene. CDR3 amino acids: CASSRDRGRTGYTF. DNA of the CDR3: TGTGCCAGCTCCCGGGACAGGGGGCGGACTGGCTACACCTTC.

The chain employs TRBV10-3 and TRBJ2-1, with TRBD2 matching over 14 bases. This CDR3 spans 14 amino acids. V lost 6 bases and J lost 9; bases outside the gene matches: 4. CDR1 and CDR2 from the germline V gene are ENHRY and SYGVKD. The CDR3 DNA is TGTGCCATCAGCTCGGGACTAGCGGGAGCTGAGCAGTTCTTC. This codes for CAISSGLAGAEQFF.

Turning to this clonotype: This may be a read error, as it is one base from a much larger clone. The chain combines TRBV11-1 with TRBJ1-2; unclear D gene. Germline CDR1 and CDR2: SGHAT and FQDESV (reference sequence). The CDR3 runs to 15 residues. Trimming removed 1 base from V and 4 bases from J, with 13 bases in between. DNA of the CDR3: TGTGCCAGCAGCTTAGGCGCAGGCTTGGGCTATGGCTACACCTTC. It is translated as CASSLGAGLGYGYTF. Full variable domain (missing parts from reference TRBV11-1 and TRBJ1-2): EAEVAQSPRYKITEKSQAVAFWCDPISGHATLYWYRQILGQGPELLVQFQDESVVDDSQLPKDRFSAERLKGVDSTLKIQPAELGDSAMYLCASSLGAGLGYGYTFGSGTRLTVV.